The 2 T cell receptor beta chains below were found in one sample sequenced in a study of T cells expressing NK-cell markers (dated by TCRdb to 2019 to 2021). Receptor libraries were prepared by 5' RACE. TCRdb names Illumina HiSeq 2000 as the instrument used. TCRdb reprocessed the reads and lists each CDR3 protein sequence as a single entry, with no DNA. The sample has over 200,000 distinct CDR3 sequences on record. The ten largest clones capture roughly 0.4% of the sample. What was sequenced was blood T cells: a sorted CD56 or NKG2C T cell subset, CD4+ or CD8+ T cells, or bulk PBMC T cells (not recorded which). These receptors came from a man in his late teens or twenties in good health. Donor details come from another sample of the same person, matched by shared clones.

The chain carries TRBV4-2 and TRBJ2-2; the D gene TCRdb calls, TRBD2, cannot be checked with no DNA. The germline gives CDR1 LGHNA, CDR2 YNFKEQ. There are 18 residues in the CDR3. CDR3 in amino acids: CASSQEGTSGSSTGELFF.

The CDR3 loop reads CSAEGDPGELFF. This rearrangement joins TRBV20-1 to TRBJ2-2. Germline CDR1 is DFQATT and CDR2 is SNEGSKA (reference sequence). This CDR3 is built from 12 residues.